Below are 10 T cell receptor beta chains sequenced from a single sample in a study of neurological immune-mediated disorders. Described time point: longitudinal time-point 3. From the 5' RACE reads, TCRdb called clonotypes with MiXCR, one entry per CDR3 protein. The table shows approximately 58,000 distinct CDR3 sequences, with roughly 8% occurring only once. The sequenced sample was PBMCs. These receptors originate from a woman aged 40-49 years in good health.

This clonotype appeared many times. The chain joins TRBV5-6 to TRBJ2-5; weak D call: TRBD1 (5 bases). Looked up from germline, CDR1 is SGHDT and CDR2 is YYEEEE. The CDR3 sequence is 14 residues long. The ends were cut back, 1 base at V and 0 bases at J, with 7 bases in the middle. The CDR3 here is CASSLRGHQETQYF. In DNA form, the CDR3 reads TGTGCCAGCAGCTTGAGGGGTCACCAAGAGACCCAGTACTTC.

The chain is built from TRBV10-3 and TRBJ2-1, with 9 bases identical to TRBD2. V gave up 6 bases and J gave up 4 bases; unmatched junction bases: 7. Germline CDR1 is ENHRY and CDR2 is SYGVKD. The CDR3 spans 15 residues. CDR3 bases: TGTGCCATCAGGAGGCTACTAGCGGGTTACAATGAGCAGTTCTTC. The encoded protein is CAIRRLLAGYNEQFF.

There are many counts of this clonotype. The J gene is TRBJ1-1, the V gene TRBV3-1; TRBD1 agrees at 8 bases. V was pared by 5 bases and J by 0 bases, with 5 bases of the junction left unmatched. Germline V gene data show CDR1 as LGHDT and CDR2 as YNNKEL (reference sequence). The CDR3 has 15 residues. The CDR3 reads CASSYQGAMNTEAFF. The CDR3 coding sequence is TGTGCCAGCAGCTACCAGGGGGCCATGAACACTGAAGCTTTCTTT. The entire variable domain, with the rest obtained from reference TRBV3-1 and TRBJ1-1, is as follows: DTAVSQTPKYLVTQMGNDKSIKCEQNLGHDTMYWYKQDSKKFLKIMFSYNNKELIINETVPNRFSPKSPDKAHLNLHINSLELGDSAVYFCASSYQGAMNTEAFFGQGTRLTVV.

At least ten counts were recorded for this clonotype. The J gene is TRBJ2-1, the V gene TRBV20-1, with D perhaps matching TRBD1 (6 bases). Trimming removed 7 bases at V and 3 bases at J, with 16 bases between. The CDR3 spans 14 residues. The germline V gene encodes CDR1 DFQATT and CDR2 SNEGSKA (reference sequence). CDR3 coding DNA: TGCAGTGTTAACCCTGGACAGATCTACAATGAGCAGTTCTTC. Its protein product is CSVNPGQIYNEQFF.

The table lists this clonotype with many counts. V is TRBV4-3 and J is TRBJ2-1, with 7 bases fitting TRBD2. The J segment lost 9 bases and the V segment lost 0 bases, leaving 14 bases of the junction unmatched. The CDR3 loop spans 17 amino acids. Germline V gene sequence: CDR1 LGHNA, CDR2 YSLEER. The CDR3 sequence: CASSQDRETSPVPEQFF. The CDR3 nucleotides are TGCGCCAGCAGCCAAGATAGGGAGACTAGCCCCGTCCCTGAGCAGTTCTTC.

This clonotype has a count of ten or more. The chain carries TRBV19 and TRBJ2-3, with 8 bases fitting TRBD1. Germline loops: CDR1 LNHDA, CDR2 SQIVND (reference sequence). Trimming removed 4 bases from V and 2 bases from J; junction bases left unmatched: 5. There are 15 residues in the CDR3. The CDR3 region has the DNA TGTGCCAGTAGTACAGGGGACAGGATCACAGATACGCAGTATTTT. Amino acids: CASSTGDRITDTQYF.

This clonotype was seen at least ten times. The rearrangement links TRBV7-2 to TRBJ1-2; 9 bases are a match to TRBD1. The V gene's germline CDR1 is SGHTA and CDR2 FQGNSA. The CDR3 is made up of 14 amino acids. The trim removed 3 bases at V and 4 bases at J, leaving 3 bases unmatched. The CDR3 region is CASSFPDRGYGYTF. CDR3 nucleotide sequence: TGTGCCAGCAGCTTTCCGGACAGGGGCTATGGCTACACCTTC.

About this clonotype: This clone may be a read error of a much larger clone one base away. The chain is built from TRBV7-2 and TRBJ2-1; 8 nucleotides match TRBD1. This CDR3 has 15 amino acids. Germline assignment: CDR1 SGHTA and CDR2 FQGNSA. This CDR3 reads CANSLARTGYNEQFF. For the CDR3, the DNA is TGTGCCAACAGCTTAGCCCGGACAGGGTACAATGAGCAGTTCTTC.

This rearrangement joins TRBV5-1 to TRBJ2-1; 8 bases align to TRBD1. The trim removed 1 base at V and 3 bases at J, leaving 6 bases unmatched. Germline lookup yields CDR1 SGHRS and CDR2 YFSETQ. The CDR3 consists of 16 residues. The CDR3 coding sequence is TGCGCCAGCAGCTTGTCCCCAGGACAGGGCTACAATGAGCAGTTCTTC. Its translation: CASSLSPGQGYNEQFF.

This clonotype was observed many times. The chain joins TRBV9 to TRBJ1-1, with a tentative D call TRBD1 (6 bases). This CDR3 spans 14 amino acids. V was pared by 1 base and J by 1 base, with 8 bases between. Germline CDR1 is SGDLS and CDR2 is YYNGEE. The CDR3 loop is CASSVTGTNTEAFF. In nucleotides, the CDR3 is TGTGCCAGCAGCGTAACAGGGACGAACACTGAAGCTTTCTTT.